This T cell receptor beta chain was found in a study of blood T cell repertoires in COVID-19. Background on the study: Spain, Italy and the United States supplied samples that represented acute and convalescent COVID-19.

This CDR3 is 20 amino acids long. Method: immunoSEQ multiplex PCR; TCRdb's copy keeps in-frame clones and lacks some. This table holds more than 200,000 clones, 88% found once. Sequences were obtained from peripheral blood. The gene calls are TRBV21-1 and TRBJ2-4; TRBD2, the table's D call, was not compared with the DNA. TRBV21-1 is shown as a pseudogene. This clonotype was obtained from a woman between 25 and 40 years old with COVID-19, enrolled during active disease. The CDR3 loop reads CASSKSVASGRAGAKNIQYF. The CDR3 coding sequence is TGTGCCAGCAGCAAATCGGTGGCTAGCGGGAGGGCTGGGGCCAAAAACATTCAGTACTTC.